Listed below are T cell receptor beta chains from one sample, sequenced in a study of T-cell reconstitution after alpha-beta-depleted transplantation in children. Each CDR3 protein is one row after TCRdb ran MiXCR on the PCR reads. The sample records over 15,000 distinct CDR3 sequences, about 7.6% being singletons. The sample here was PBMCs, mostly from graft donor cells, taken 60 days after TCRalphabeta/CD19-depleted stem cell transplant. The receptor set was obtained from a boy in the first two years of life who had a stem cell transplant for Wiskott-Aldrich syndrome, so the T cells may come from the graft donor. Each CDR3 is given with its conserved first and last residue. Fields, in order: D gene, clone size, V gene, J gene, CDR3 protein, CDR3 DNA. The D gene is left open where the match is weak. Size tells how often a clone was seen (once, few, many) or the class of an expanded clone, and some rows leave it out.

NA	many	TRBV5-1	TRBJ2-7	CASSLVAVSSEQYF	TGCGCCAGCAGCTTGGTGGCGGTTAGCAGCGAGCAGTACTTC
NA	many	TRBV5-1	TRBJ1-3	CASSLAVPPGAGGNTIYF	TGCGCCAGCAGCTTGGCCGTCCCTCCGGGGGCAGGAGGAAACACCATATATTTT
TRBD1	large	TRBV11-2	TRBJ2-6	CASSSLPGTGGSGANVLTF	TGTGCCAGCAGCTCACTACCCGGGACAGGGGGCTCTGGGGCCAACGTCCTGACTTTC
TRBD1	many	TRBV24-1	TRBJ2-1	CATSDSGTGLHNEQFF	TGTGCCACCAGTGATTCCGGGACAGGGCTTCACAATGAGCAGTTCTTC
TRBD1	few	TRBV18	TRBJ2-3	CASSSRDREGSADTQYF	TGTGCCAGCTCGTCCCGGGACAGGGAAGGTTCGGCAGATACGCAGTATTTT
NA	many	TRBV5-1	TRBJ1-1	CASSLAPPNTEAFF	TGCGCCAGCAGCTTGGCCCCACCGAACACTGAAGCTTTCTTT
NA	NA	TRBV11-2	TRBJ2-5	CASSLEMQVGETQYF	TGTGCCAGCAGCTTAGAAATGCAGGTGGGGGAGACCCAGTACTTC
NA	many	TRBV20-1	TRBJ2-3	CSASDRVAGTDTQYF	TGCAGTGCTAGTGATCGGGTGGCTGGCACAGATACGCAGTATTTT
TRBD1	many	TRBV7-2	TRBJ2-7	CASSSRDRGDEQYF	TGTGCCAGCAGTAGCCGGGACAGGGGTGACGAGCAGTACTTC
NA	many	TRBV5-5	TRBJ2-2	CASSFDTGELFF	TGTGCCAGCAGCTTCGACACCGGGGAGCTGTTTTTT
TRBD2	NA	TRBV2	TRBJ2-3	CASSASGSCTDTQYF	TGTGCCAGCAGTGCTAGCGGGAGCTGCACAGATACGCAGTATTTT
NA	many	TRBV6-1	TRBJ1-4	CASSEKLQRNEKLFF	TGTGCCAGCAGTGAAAAGCTACAGCGAAATGAAAAACTGTTTTTT
NA	many	TRBV5-1	TRBJ2-5	CASSSTGSVETQYF	TGCGCCAGCAGTTCTACAGGGTCGGTTGAGACCCAGTACTTC
TRBD2	NA	TRBV10-2	TRBJ2-5	CASSWLAGAWETQYF	TGCGCCAGCAGTTGGCTAGCGGGGGCCTGGGAGACCCAGTACTTC
TRBD2	NA	TRBV10-3	TRBJ2-2	CAISESSSGSITGELFF	TGTGCCATCAGTGAGTCCTCTAGCGGGAGTATCACCGGGGAGCTGTTTTTT
NA	NA	TRBV13	TRBJ2-2	CASRAGHTNTGELFF	TGTGCCAGCAGGGCGGGACACACTAACACCGGGGAGCTGTTTTTT
NA	few	TRBV25-1	TRBJ2-7	CASSEPGTGSYEQYF	TGTGCCAGCAGTGAACCGGGGACGGGCTCCTACGAGCAGTACTTC
NA	many	TRBV11-3	TRBJ2-1	CASSLVARGEQFF	TGTGCCAGCAGCTTAGTGGCGAGAGGGGAGCAGTTCTTC
NA	few	TRBV15	TRBJ2-7	CATSSYRFSYEQYF	TGTGCCACCAGCAGCTACAGGTTTTCCTACGAGCAGTACTTC
NA	many	TRBV6-5	TRBJ1-5	CASSYLRQRHQPQHF	TGTGCCAGCAGTTACTTGAGACAAAGACATCAGCCCCAGCATTTT
TRBD2	many	TRBV7-2	TRBJ2-5	CASSAGLAGRETQYF	TGTGCCAGCAGCGCGGGACTAGCGGGGAGAGAGACCCAGTACTTC
TRBD2	few	TRBV6-5	TRBJ2-7	CASTVAGGRGYEQYF	TGTGCCAGCACCGTAGCGGGAGGCCGGGGGTACGAGCAGTACTTC
NA	NA	TRBV6-1	TRBJ1-1	CASSNGRNTEAFF	TGTGCCAGCAGTAATGGACGGAACACTGAAGCTTTCTTT
TRBD2	many	TRBV20-1	TRBJ2-1	CSASPSGTSGRPPYNEQFF	TGCAGTGCTAGTCCATCCGGGACTAGCGGGAGACCGCCCTACAATGAGCAGTTCTTC
TRBD2	NA	TRBV19	TRBJ2-2	CASSWTSGSTGELFF	TGTGCCAGTAGTTGGACTAGCGGGAGCACCGGGGAGCTGTTTTTT
NA	NA	TRBV27	TRBJ1-6	CASSFSQGSPLHF	TGTGCCAGCAGTTTTTCGCAGGGTTCACCCCTCCACTTT
NA	NA	TRBV12-3/TRBV12-4	TRBJ1-6	CASSLTGTPNSPLHF	TGTGCCAGCAGTCTCACCGGGACACCAAATTCACCCCTCCACTTT
TRBD1	many	TRBV9	TRBJ2-3	CASSVTGGSTDTQYF	TGTGCCAGCAGCGTAACAGGGGGGAGCACAGATACGCAGTATTTT
NA	few	TRBV3-1	TRBJ2-7	CASSQDVAAAGHEQYF	TGTGCCAGCAGCCAAGACGTGGCGGCAGCTGGCCACGAGCAGTACTTC
NA	NA	TRBV20-1	TRBJ1-3	CSAVPPGSGNTIYF	TGCAGTGCTGTTCCTCCGGGCTCTGGAAACACCATATATTTT
NA	many	TRBV9	TRBJ2-3	CASSPRDRGLAGGPTDTQYF	TGTGCCAGCAGCCCCCGGGACAGGGGGCTAGCGGGAGGCCCCACAGATACGCAGTATTTT
NA	NA	TRBV4-1	TRBJ1-5	CASSRPDTWPQHF	TGCGCCAGCAGCCGGCCTGATACGTGGCCCCAGCATTTT
NA	many	TRBV2	TRBJ1-1	CASSWLLGGTEAFF	TGTGCCAGCAGTTGGTTACTCGGGGGGACTGAAGCTTTCTTT
NA	few	TRBV14	TRBJ1-1	CASSPGTENTEAFF	TGTGCCAGCAGCCCGGGGACGGAGAACACTGAAGCTTTCTTT
NA	many	TRBV7-8	TRBJ2-7	CASSASRVGSGSYEQYF	TGTGCCAGCAGCGCATCGCGGGTCGGGAGTGGGTCCTACGAGCAGTACTTC
NA	few	TRBV3-1	TRBJ2-1	CASSQARLNNEQFF	TGTGCCAGCAGCCAAGCTCGGCTTAACAATGAGCAGTTCTTC
NA	once	TRBV5-2	TRBJ2-1	CASAPGIVSSNYNEQFF	TGTGCCAGCGCCCCAGGGATCGTCAGCTCAAACTACAATGAGCAGTTCTTC
NA	few	TRBV27	TRBJ2-5	CASSVRAGPPQETQYF	TGTGCCAGCAGTGTACGGGCGGGACCGCCCCAAGAGACCCAGTACTTC
NA	many	TRBV2	TRBJ2-1	CASVYSGQYNEQFF	TGTGCCAGCGTGTACAGCGGGCAGTACAATGAGCAGTTCTTC
NA	NA	TRBV3-1	TRBJ2-5	CASSQDSPGPFETQYF	TGTGCCAGCAGCCAAGATTCACCGGGGCCCTTCGAGACCCAGTACTTC
NA	many	TRBV5-1	TRBJ2-3	CASSPWDPWLGDTQYF	TGCGCCAGCTCTCCCTGGGACCCGTGGCTGGGAGATACGCAGTATTTT
TRBD2	many	TRBV5-1	TRBJ2-1	CASSLNPGTSGSEQFF	TGCGCCAGCAGCCTTAACCCCGGGACTAGCGGATCTGAGCAGTTCTTC
TRBD2	many	TRBV20-1	TRBJ2-3	CSAALAGSTDTQYF	TGCAGTGCTGCGCTAGCGGGAAGCACAGATACGCAGTATTTT
NA	medium-sized	TRBV5-6	TRBJ2-3	CASSHAGASTDTQYF	TGTGCCAGCAGTCACGCGGGCGCTAGCACAGATACGCAGTATTTT
NA	many	TRBV5-1	TRBJ1-1	CASSLDIVNTEAFF	TGCGCCAGCAGCTTGGACATTGTAAACACTGAAGCTTTCTTT
NA	NA	TRBV29-1	TRBJ2-7	CSVERGYEQYF	TGCAGCGTTGAAAGGGGGTACGAGCAGTACTTC